This T cell receptor beta chain is drawn from a study of blood T cell repertoires in COVID-19. In its sample, this clone was seen once. Sequenced by immunoSEQ multiplex PCR; TCRdb stores in-frame clones only, minus some. The table includes about 55,000 clones, about 88% detected once. The germline V gene encodes CDR1 KGHDR and CDR2 SFDVKD. The CDR3 runs to 12 residues. Trimming cost V 9 bases and J 5 bases; bases outside gene matches: 5. The V and J genes are TRBV24-1 and TRBJ2-5; 7 bases are a match to TRBD1. The source is a man in his sixties with active COVID-19. Material: peripheral blood. CDR3 region: CATADRVETQYF. CDR3 sequence (DNA): TGTGCCACCGCAGACAGGGTCGAGACCCAGTACTTC.